The present T cell receptor (beta chain) was sequenced within a study of blood T cells in healthy people across ages. With a J-beta primer mix and a sample-barcoded 5' primer, a second PCR ran about 7 to 12 cycles. TCRdb called the 5' RACE reads again in MiXCR, with one record for every CDR3 protein. The sample lists over a million distinct CDR3 sequences; approximately 42% were seen once. The donors, aged roughly 6 to 100, were healthy Caucasians from Russia. The total RNA that was extracted per sample amounted to at least 5.5 micrograms. This clonotype was recorded at least ten times. Its antigen remains unknown. One end of the junction is discordant with germline, which a read error may explain. The CDR3 is made up of 12 amino acids. Per germline, CDR1 DFQATT and CDR2 SNEGSKA (reference sequence). General observations from the study: Diversity of TCR beta per million T cells declined in a roughly linear way with age. Investigators viewed diversity estimates from one million T cells as underestimates, the study reported.

The genes are TRBV20-1 and TRBJ2-5, with D possibly being TRBD1 or TRBD2 (5 bases each). The sequence was obtained from a woman between 18 and 29 years old in good health. Sequences were obtained from blood. The CDR3 loop reads CSARDRDPGEYF. The DNA of the CDR3 is TGCAGTGCCAGAGACCGGGACCCCGGGGAGTACTTC.